This T cell receptor beta chain came from a study of yellow fever vaccine responses in identical twins. Whole-study findings and limits: Reportedly, twins' vaccine T cell responses looked partly convergent and partly personalized.

Each CDR3 protein gets one entry after TCRdb re-called the RT-PCR reads with MiXCR. The data show about 740 distinct CDR3 sequences, with around 81% seen just once and 5% to 6.5% held by the top ten. The CDR3 totals 15 residues. Germline V gene data show CDR1 as ENHRY and CDR2 as SYGVKD. Trimming at V came to 3 bases and at J to 5 bases, leaving 7 bases not matched to a gene. With regard to this clonotype: The antigen is undetermined.

The sequencing used T cells from blood (PBMCs), unsorted or a sorted subset (not recorded which), collected before or after yellow fever vaccination (not recorded which). This chain links TRBV10-3 with TRBJ2-7; 10 bases line up with TRBD1. The TCR sequence derives from a woman aged 18-35 years who received the yellow fever vaccine. In DNA form, the CDR3 reads TGTGCCATCAGTGACAGGCCGACAGGGGGCAACGAGCAGTACTTC. This gives the protein CAISDRPTGGNEQYF.